This T cell receptor beta chain originates from a study of naive and memory T cell subsets. A UMI-containing oligonucleotide was joined by 3' ligation to the TCR cDNA template. Whole-blood samples were less than 3 ml of peripheral blood from healthy adult volunteers. Unsorted total RNA, roughly 1 to 1000 ng, was DNase treated before reverse transcription. This clonotype is medium-sized by share. The target antigen is unknown. Study-level points and caveats: This RNA-based method may be sensitive to activation-related transcript changes.

Four PCR rounds used nested alpha and beta constant region primers plus the SP2 primer. Alpha and beta constant region primers primed reverse transcription for blood and skin samples. One entry per CDR3 protein results from TCRdb running MiXCR on the 5' RACE reads. The top ten clones hold roughly a tenth of a sample with 60,000 or so distinct CDR3 sequences, around 7.7% of them seen once. CDR3 length equals 13 residues. The germline V and J ends were trimmed by 1 base and 6 bases, with 10 bases remaining between them. Germline V CDR1 and CDR2: SEHNR, FQNEAQ (reference sequence). The V gene is TRBV7-9, the J gene TRBJ2-7; the D gene is possibly TRBD2 (5 bases). The sequence came from a male donor in good health. The CDR3 is CASSLGWTAEQYF. Written as DNA, the CDR3 is TGTGCCAGCAGCTTAGGATGGACTGCCGAGCAGTACTTC.